These 28 T cell receptor beta chains share one sample of origin, sequenced in a study of T-cell reconstitution after alpha-beta-depleted transplantation in children. Unique molecular identifiers were incorporated into the prepared TCRbeta library. TCRdb itself ran the PCR reads through MiXCR, one entry per CDR3 protein. Of 200,000 to 250,000 distinct CDR3 sequences in the sample, about 8.7% were seen once. The material was PBMCs, mostly from graft donor cells, obtained 360 days after TCRalphabeta/CD19-depleted stem cell transplant. Source of these receptors: a male patient aged 2 to 10 who had a stem cell transplant for acute myeloid leukemia, so the T cells may come from the graft donor.

This chain connects TRBV12-3 or TRBV12-4 to TRBJ2-5; 8 nucleotides line up with TRBD1. J was trimmed by 5 bases and V by 4 bases; bases with no gene match: 6. The CDR3 extends over 14 amino acids. The DNA for the CDR3 is TGTGCCAGCAGTTGGCAGGGGGCGGGGGAGACCCAGTACTTC. Encoded protein: CASSWQGAGETQYF.

There are many counts of this clonotype. This rearrangement joins TRBV7-9 to TRBJ1-5, with no clear D. The CDR3 is 14 amino acids. Per the germline V gene, CDR1 is SEHNR and CDR2 is FQNEAQ (reference sequence). V lost 2 bases and J 7 bases, leaving 12 bases between the germline ends. CDR3: CASSLSGEEQPQHF. The CDR3 DNA sequence: TGTGCCAGCAGCTTATCGGGAGAGGAACAGCCCCAGCATTTT.

This clonotype was seen a handful of times. The rearrangement joins TRBV19 to TRBJ2-1; 8 bases fit TRBD2. V trimming: 6 bases; J trimming: 2 bases; junction bases outside the gene matches: 3. Germline loops: CDR1 LNHDA, CDR2 SQIVND (reference sequence). The CDR3 is made up of 14 amino acids. CDR3 coding DNA: TGTGCCAGTAGGAGCGGGGGACCCTACAATGAGCAGTTCTTC. Its protein is CASRSGGPYNEQFF. The complete variable domain, with remaining parts taken from reference TRBV19 and TRBJ2-1, reads DGGITQSPKYLFRKEGQNVTLSCEQNLNHDAMYWYRQDPGQGLRLIYYSQIVNDFQKGDIAEGYSVSREKKESFPLTVTSAQKNPTAFYLCASRSGGPYNEQFFGPGTRLTVL.

This clonotype was seen ten or more times. This chain connects TRBV7-9 to TRBJ2-3, with 8 bases lining up with TRBD1. J was trimmed by 5 bases and V by 2 bases; bases with no gene match: 3. The CDR3 runs 14 residues. CDR1 and CDR2 from the germline V gene are SEHNR and FQNEAQ (reference sequence). As DNA, the CDR3 is TGTGCCAGCAGCTTAACAGGGGGTTTAGATACGCAGTATTTT. It codes for CASSLTGGLDTQYF.

There are a few counts of this clonotype. The gene calls are TRBV11-2 and TRBJ2-2, with 8 bases that match TRBD2. This CDR3 contains 16 residues. From germline, CDR1 is SGHAT and CDR2 FQNNGV. Losses at the gene ends were 5 bases for V and 3 bases for J; bases not matched to a gene: 8. CDR3 protein: CASSVSGSRYTGELFF. In nucleotides, the CDR3 is TGTGCCAGCAGCGTAAGCGGGAGTAGATACACCGGGGAGCTGTTTTTT.

The V call is TRBV18, the J call TRBJ2-7, with TRBD2 matching over 9 bases. V trimming: 5 bases; J trimming: 9 bases; junction bases outside the gene matches: 17. Germline V gene data show CDR1 as KGHSH and CDR2 as LQKENI. The CDR3 has 16 amino acids. CDR3 sequence (DNA): TGTGCCAGCTCAGCCGCCGGACGGAGGGAAGCGGGGGGGCAGTACGTC. It specifies CASSAAGRREAGGQYV.

This clonotype was detected only a few times. This chain joins TRBV5-6 and TRBJ2-2, with 8 nucleotides matching TRBD2. Germline assignment: CDR1 SGHDT and CDR2 YYEEEE. The J segment lost 2 bases and the V segment lost 1 base, leaving 4 bases of the junction unmatched. The CDR3 loop spans 16 amino acids. CDR3 in amino acids: CASSLWAGGNTGELFF. The CDR3, as DNA: TGTGCCAGCAGCTTGTGGGCGGGAGGAAACACCGGGGAGCTGTTTTTT.

V gene TRBV7-9 combines with J gene TRBJ2-1, with TRBD2 identical over 8 bases. The CDR3 covers 14 residues. With 6 bases clipped from V and 8 bases from J, the junction kept 9 bases outside the gene matches. From germline, CDR1 is SEHNR and CDR2 FQNEAQ (reference sequence). The CDR3 nucleotides are TGTGCCAGCAGTCCTTCCGGGACTAGATATGAGCAGTTCTTC. Encoded protein: CASSPSGTRYEQFF.

This clonotype was observed many times. The chain combines TRBV14 with TRBJ1-1; TRBD1 is a possible D gene (5 bases). Germline loops: CDR1 SGHDN, CDR2 FVKESK. The V gene lost 2 bases and the J gene lost 1 base, with 5 bases spanning the gap. The CDR3 extends over 13 amino acids. For the CDR3, the DNA is TGTGCCAGCAGCCAAACAGGGAACACTGAAGCTTTCTTT. Amino acid sequence: CASSQTGNTEAFF.

At least ten counts were recorded for this clonotype. The chain carries TRBV4-3 and TRBJ2-7, with TRBD2 matching 11 bases. V shed 1 base, J shed 1 base, and the junction held 3 bases outside the gene matches. The CDR3 runs to 16 residues. Per the germline V gene, CDR1 is LGHNA and CDR2 is YSLEER. The CDR3 nucleotides are TGCGCCAGCAGCCAAGTTGGGACTAGCGGTTCCTACGAGCAGTACTTC. It specifies CASSQVGTSGSYEQYF.

This clonotype was observed a few times. The rearrangement links TRBV7-2 to TRBJ1-1; no reliable D call. Germline V gives CDR1 SGHTA, CDR2 FQGNSA. The CDR3 sequence is 15 residues long. Trimming removed 8 bases at V and 4 bases at J, with 20 bases between. The CDR3 nucleotides are TGTGCCAGCGTTATCGAGGGCAGCGGTGGCACTGAAGCTTTCTTT. This sequence encodes CASVIEGSGGTEAFF.

This clonotype was recorded many times. The chain uses TRBV27 and TRBJ2-3; D remains ambiguous. The CDR3 is made up of 13 amino acids. Germline CDR1 reads MNHEY; CDR2 reads SMNVEV (reference sequence). V shed 8 bases and J shed 8 bases, with 17 bases lying between them. The CDR3 DNA sequence: TGTGCCAGCCCCTTTCCCACTCGAGTTACGCAGTATTTT. Translating gives CASPFPTRVTQYF.

The chain couples TRBV20-1 to TRBJ1-1; the D gene is possibly TRBD1 (5 bases). This CDR3 is 14 amino acids long. Trimming pared 2 bases from V and 1 base from J, leaving 11 bases between. From germline, CDR1 is DFQATT and CDR2 SNEGSKA (reference sequence). CDR3 nucleotides: TGCAGTGCTAGACCTCCTGACAGGAACACTGAAGCTTTCTTT. Translating gives CSARPPDRNTEAFF.

The table lists this clonotype with many counts. The chain recombines TRBV7-9 with TRBJ1-2; TRBD1 is a possible D gene (5 bases). CDR3 length equals 12 residues. From germline, CDR1 is SEHNR and CDR2 FQNEAQ (reference sequence). Trimming pared 5 bases from V and 10 bases from J, leaving 14 bases between. CDR3 sequence reads: CASSHDRLSYTF. CDR3 nucleotide sequence: TGTGCCAGCAGCCATGACAGACTATCCTACACCTTC.

Only a few counts were recorded for this clonotype. V is TRBV20-1 and J is TRBJ1-5, with D uncertain. CDR1 and CDR2 from the germline V gene are DFQATT and SNEGSKA (reference sequence). This CDR3 is built from 14 residues. Trimming removed 1 base from V and 5 bases from J, with 12 bases in between. CDR3 amino acids: CSARGPGSYQPQHF. For the CDR3, the DNA is TGCAGTGCTAGAGGGCCAGGCTCTTATCAGCCCCAGCATTTT.

The rearrangement uses TRBV29-1 and TRBJ1-2, with D possibly matching TRBD1 (6 bases). The V gene's germline CDR1 is SQVTM and CDR2 ANQGSEA. The CDR3 is 16 residues long. The V gene lost 8 bases and the J gene lost 0 bases, with 22 bases spanning the gap. The CDR3 protein is CSPAGRGAPANYGYTF. CDR3 coding DNA: TGCAGCCCGGCTGGGCGGGGGGCTCCCGCTAACTATGGCTACACCTTC. Filled out from reference TRBV29-1 and TRBJ1-2, the complete variable domain reads SAVISQKPSRDICQRGTSLTIQCQVDSQVTMMFWYRQQPGQSLTLIATANQGSEATYESGFVIDKFPISRPNLTFSTLTVSNMSPEDSSIYLCSPAGRGAPANYGYTFGSGTRLTVV.

The rearrangement joins TRBV5-1 to TRBJ2-4, with D possibly being TRBD1 (6 bases). The CDR3 consists of 17 residues. The germline gives CDR1 SGHRS, CDR2 YFSETQ. Trimming pared 4 bases from V and 0 bases from J, leaving 17 bases between. CDR3 nucleotides: TGCGCCAGCAGCACCTTTCCGGGACAAGGAGCCAAAAACATTCAGTACTTC. Residues: CASSTFPGQGAKNIQYF.

The V gene is TRBV4-1, the J gene TRBJ1-5; D ambiguous. In germline, CDR1 is MGHRA, CDR2 YSYEKL. The CDR3 consists of 15 residues. The V and J ends lost 1 base and 1 base respectively, with 8 bases between them. The chain's CDR3 is CASSQVNWSNQPQHF. The CDR3 region has the DNA TGCGCCAGCAGCCAAGTTAACTGGAGCAATCAGCCCCAGCATTTT.

There are many counts of this clonotype. The chain combines TRBV5-1 with TRBJ2-7; the match to TRBD2 covers 8 bases. This CDR3 contains 14 residues. The V segment lost 0 bases and the J segment 3 bases; nucleotides outside the gene matches: 2. CDR1 is SGHRS, CDR2 YFSETQ, per germline. The CDR3 sequence is CASSLATSGYEQYF. The DNA for the CDR3 is TGCGCCAGCAGCTTGGCCACTAGCGGCTACGAGCAGTACTTC.

This clonotype came up many times. The V call is TRBV12-3 or TRBV12-4, the J call TRBJ2-1, with no clear D. This CDR3 contains 15 residues. The V gene lost 3 bases and the J gene lost 0 bases, with 9 bases spanning the gap. The CDR3: CASSLYQSSYNEQFF. The DNA for the CDR3 is TGTGCCAGCAGTTTGTATCAGAGCTCCTACAATGAGCAGTTCTTC.

This clonotype was counted at least ten times. The chain couples TRBV10-3 to TRBJ2-7, with 8 bases fitting TRBD1. Germline values: CDR1 ENHRY, CDR2 SYGVKD. After removal of 7 bases from V and 3 bases from J, the junction contained 5 bases not matched to a gene. The CDR3 runs to 13 residues. The CDR3, as DNA: TGTGCCATCAATGGACAGGGCGGCTACGAGCAGTACTTC. The encoded protein is CAINGQGGYEQYF.

This chain connects TRBV2 to TRBJ2-5; no clear D. Germline loops: CDR1 SNHLY, CDR2 FYNNEI. Trimming took 3 bases from V and 0 from J, leaving 11 bases between them. The CDR3 spans 15 residues. The CDR3 region is CASSEHTRNQETQYF. The CDR3 DNA sequence: TGTGCCAGCAGTGAGCATACTCGCAACCAAGAGACCCAGTACTTC.

In this sample, this clonotype turned up many times. The chain combines TRBV27 with TRBJ2-7; the D call may be TRBD1 or TRBD2 (5 bases each). Germline V CDR1 and CDR2: MNHEY, SMNVEV (reference sequence). The ends were cut back, 5 bases at V and 1 base at J, with 12 bases in the middle. CDR3 length equals 14 residues. CDR3 sequence reads: CASSPWGRSYEQYF. DNA of the CDR3: TGTGCCAGCAGTCCATGGGGACGATCCTACGAGCAGTACTTC.

This clonotype was counted ten times or more. The V call is TRBV10-2, the J call TRBJ2-3, with D hard to call. This CDR3 spans 16 amino acids. Per the germline V gene, CDR1 is WSHSY and CDR2 is SAAADI. The ends were cut back, 2 bases at V and 1 base at J, with 13 bases in the middle. The CDR3 reads CASSEALSLGTDTQYF. DNA for the CDR3: TGCGCCAGCAGTGAGGCCCTCAGCTTGGGCACAGATACGCAGTATTTT.

The CDR3 loop reads CASSVTRGDNEKLFF. In DNA, the CDR3 is TGTGCCAGCAGTGTTACGAGGGGGGATAATGAAAAACTGTTTTTT. This chain connects TRBV6-1 to TRBJ1-4, with a possible D match to TRBD1 (6 bases). The CDR3 contains 15 residues. Looked up from germline, CDR1 is MNHNS and CDR2 is SASEGT. V gave up 4 bases and J gave up 4 bases, with 13 bases separating them.

This clonotype was counted at least ten times. The rearrangement uses TRBV7-6 and TRBJ1-4, with D possibly being TRBD1 (6 bases). The germline V gene has CDR1 SGHVS and CDR2 FNYEAQ. V was pared by 3 bases and J by 7 bases, with 12 bases between. The CDR3 has 14 amino acids. In DNA form, the CDR3 reads TGTGCCAGCAGCTTCGGGGGCTTTGGTGAAAAACTGTTTTTT. It yields the protein CASSFGGFGEKLFF.

This clonotype was seen many times. The chain joins TRBV20-1 to TRBJ2-5; 14 bases are a match to TRBD2. Germline V gene lookup returns CDR1 DFQATT and CDR2 SNEGSKA (reference sequence). The ends lost 5 bases at V and 3 bases at J; junction bases unmatched: 5. The CDR3 length is 15 residues. CDR3 nucleotide sequence: TGCAGTGCTTCCGGGACTAGCGGGAGTGAAGAGACCCAGTACTTC. The encoded protein is CSASGTSGSEETQYF.

This clonotype has ten or more counts. This chain joins TRBV11-3 and TRBJ2-3; D is unresolved. Germline V gene lookup returns CDR1 SGHNT and CDR2 YENEEA. V shed 1 base and J shed 0 bases, with 5 bases lying between them. This CDR3 has 14 amino acids. The CDR3 nucleotides are TGTGCCAGCAGCTTAGCCCGGAGCACAGATACGCAGTATTTT. Translated: CASSLARSTDTQYF.